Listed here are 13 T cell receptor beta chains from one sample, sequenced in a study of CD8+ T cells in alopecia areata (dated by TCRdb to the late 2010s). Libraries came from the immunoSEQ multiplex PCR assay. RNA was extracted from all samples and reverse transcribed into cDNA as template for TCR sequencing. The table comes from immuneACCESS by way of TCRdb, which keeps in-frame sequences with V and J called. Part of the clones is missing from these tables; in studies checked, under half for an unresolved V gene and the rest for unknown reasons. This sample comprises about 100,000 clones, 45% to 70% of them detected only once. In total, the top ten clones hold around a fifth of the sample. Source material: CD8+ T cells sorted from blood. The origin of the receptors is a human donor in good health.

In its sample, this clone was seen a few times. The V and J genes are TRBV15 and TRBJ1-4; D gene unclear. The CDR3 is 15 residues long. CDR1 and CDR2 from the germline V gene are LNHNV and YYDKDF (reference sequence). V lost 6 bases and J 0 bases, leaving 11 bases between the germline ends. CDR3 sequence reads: CATSRGRATNEKLFF. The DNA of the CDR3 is TGTGCCACCAGTCGAGGAAGGGCAACTAATGAAAAACTGTTTTTT.

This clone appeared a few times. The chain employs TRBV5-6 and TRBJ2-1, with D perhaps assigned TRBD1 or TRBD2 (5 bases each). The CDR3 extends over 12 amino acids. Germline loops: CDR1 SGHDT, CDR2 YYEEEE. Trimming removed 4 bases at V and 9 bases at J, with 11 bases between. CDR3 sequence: CASSPGTGEQFF. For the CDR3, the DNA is TGTGCCAGCAGCCCAGGGACGGGTGAGCAGTTCTTC.

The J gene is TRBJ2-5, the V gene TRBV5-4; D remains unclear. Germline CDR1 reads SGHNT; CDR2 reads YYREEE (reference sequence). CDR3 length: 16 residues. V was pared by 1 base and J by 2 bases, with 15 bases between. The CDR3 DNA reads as TGTGCCAGCAGCTTGCGCCTCGAGACCCAACAAGAGACCCAGTACTTC. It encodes CASSLRLETQQETQYF.

The CDR3 bases are TGTGCGGCTCCAGGGGACACTGAAGCTTTCTTT. This encodes CAAPGDTEAFF. The chain combines TRBV7-9 with TRBJ1-1; tentatively, D is TRBD1 (6 bases). The CDR3 has 11 amino acids. Per the germline V gene, CDR1 is SEHNR and CDR2 is FQNEAQ (reference sequence).

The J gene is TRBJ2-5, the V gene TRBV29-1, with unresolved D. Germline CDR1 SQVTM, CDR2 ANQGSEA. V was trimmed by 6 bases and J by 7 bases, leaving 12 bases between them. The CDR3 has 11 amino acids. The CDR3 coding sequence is TGCAGCGTCCCCCGCGGCGGGACCCAGTACTTC. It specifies CSVPRGGTQYF.

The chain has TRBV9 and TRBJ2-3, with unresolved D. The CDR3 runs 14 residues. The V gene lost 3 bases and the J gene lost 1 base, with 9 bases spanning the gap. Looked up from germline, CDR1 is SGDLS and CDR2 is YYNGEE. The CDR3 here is CASSGSARTDTQYF. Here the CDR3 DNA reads TGTGCCAGCAGCGGGTCCGCCCGCACAGATACGCAGTATTTT.

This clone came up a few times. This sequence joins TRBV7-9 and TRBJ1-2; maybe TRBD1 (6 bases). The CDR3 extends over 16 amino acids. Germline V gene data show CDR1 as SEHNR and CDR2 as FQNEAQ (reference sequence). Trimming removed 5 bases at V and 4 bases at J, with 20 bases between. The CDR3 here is CASSHNTRTASYGYTF. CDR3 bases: TGTGCCAGCAGCCATAATACCCGGACAGCCTCCTATGGCTACACCTTC. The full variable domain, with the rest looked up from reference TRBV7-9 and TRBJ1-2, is DTGVSQNPRHKITKRGQNVTFRCDPISEHNRLYWYRQTLGQGPEFLTYFQNEAQLEKSRLLSDRFSAERPKGSFSTLEIQRTEQGDSAMYLCASSHNTRTASYGYTFGSGTRLTVV.

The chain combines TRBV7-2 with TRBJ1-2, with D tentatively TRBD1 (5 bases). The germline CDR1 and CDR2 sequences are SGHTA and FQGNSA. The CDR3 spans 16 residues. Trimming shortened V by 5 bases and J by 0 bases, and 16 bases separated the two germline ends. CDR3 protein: CASSPGVRGTNYGYTF. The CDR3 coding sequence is TGTGCCAGCAGCCCGGGAGTGAGGGGCACTAACTATGGCTACACCTTC. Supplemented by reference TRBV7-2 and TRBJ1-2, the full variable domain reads GAGVSQSPSNKVTEKGKDVELRCDPISGHTALYWYRQSLGQGLEFLIYFQGNSAPDKSGLPSDRFSAERTGGSVSTLTIQRTQQEDSAVYLCASSPGVRGTNYGYTFGSGTRLTVV.

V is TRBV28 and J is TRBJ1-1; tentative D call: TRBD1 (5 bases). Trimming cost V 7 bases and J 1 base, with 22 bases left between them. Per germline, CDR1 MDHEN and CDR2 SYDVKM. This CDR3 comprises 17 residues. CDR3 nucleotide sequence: TGTGCCAGCAATATGCGCAGGGAGGTGTTCCCGAACACTGAAGCTTTCTTT. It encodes CASNMRREVFPNTEAFF.

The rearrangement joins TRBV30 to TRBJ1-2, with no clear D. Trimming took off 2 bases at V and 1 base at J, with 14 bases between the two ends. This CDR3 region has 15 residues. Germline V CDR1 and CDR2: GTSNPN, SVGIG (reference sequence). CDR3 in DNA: TGTGCCTGGAGTACGGCAGAATTACGTAACTATGGCTACACCTTC. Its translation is CAWSTAELRNYGYTF.

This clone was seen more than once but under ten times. CDR3 sequence (DNA): TGTGCCAGCAGCTTGGGACAGAGTGGGTGGGGCGATGAGCAGTTCTTC. This translates into CASSLGQSGWGDEQFF. This rearrangement joins TRBV7-6 to TRBJ2-1; TRBD1 aligns across 7 bases. The CDR3 extends over 16 amino acids. The V gene's germline CDR1 is SGHVS and CDR2 FNYEAQ. After removal of 3 bases from V and 8 bases from J, the junction contained 13 bases not matched to a gene.

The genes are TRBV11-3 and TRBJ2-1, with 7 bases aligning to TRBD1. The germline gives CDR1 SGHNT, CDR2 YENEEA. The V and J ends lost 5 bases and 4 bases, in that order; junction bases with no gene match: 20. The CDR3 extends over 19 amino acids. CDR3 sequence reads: CASSPVSRDRARVYNEQFF. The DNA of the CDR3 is TGTGCCAGCAGCCCAGTATCCCGGGACAGAGCACGAGTATACAATGAGCAGTTCTTC.

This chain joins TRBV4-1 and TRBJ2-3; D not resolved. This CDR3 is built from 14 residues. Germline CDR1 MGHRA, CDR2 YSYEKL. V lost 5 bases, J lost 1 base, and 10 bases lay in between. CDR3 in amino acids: CASSKASGTDTQYF. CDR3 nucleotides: TGCGCCAGCAGCAAAGCAAGCGGCACAGATACGCAGTATTTT.